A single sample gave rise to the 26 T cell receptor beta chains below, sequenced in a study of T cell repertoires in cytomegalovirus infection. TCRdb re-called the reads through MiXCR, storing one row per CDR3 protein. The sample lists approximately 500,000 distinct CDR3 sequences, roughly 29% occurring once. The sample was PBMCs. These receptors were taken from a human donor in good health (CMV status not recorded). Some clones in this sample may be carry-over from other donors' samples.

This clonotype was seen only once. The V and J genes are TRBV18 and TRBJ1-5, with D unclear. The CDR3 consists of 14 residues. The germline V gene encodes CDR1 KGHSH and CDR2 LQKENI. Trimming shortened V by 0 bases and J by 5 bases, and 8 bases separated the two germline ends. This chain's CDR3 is CASSPPQPDQPQHF. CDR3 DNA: TGTGCCAGCTCACCACCGCAGCCAGATCAGCCCCAGCATTTT.

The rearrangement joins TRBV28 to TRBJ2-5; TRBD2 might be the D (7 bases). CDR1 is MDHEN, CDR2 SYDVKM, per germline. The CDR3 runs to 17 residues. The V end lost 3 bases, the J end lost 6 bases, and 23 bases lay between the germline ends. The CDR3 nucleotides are TGTGCCAGCAGTTTTTCGACCGGGACAAGGGGGGGAAAGACCCAGTACTTC. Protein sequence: CASSFSTGTRGGKTQYF.

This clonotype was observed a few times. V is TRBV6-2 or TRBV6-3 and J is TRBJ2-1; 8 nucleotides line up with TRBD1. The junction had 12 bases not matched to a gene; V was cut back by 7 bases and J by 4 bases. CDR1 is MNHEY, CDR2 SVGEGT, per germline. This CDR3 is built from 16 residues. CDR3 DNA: TGTGCCAGCACTCCCGGGGTCGACAGGGGTTACAATGAGCAGTTCTTC. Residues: CASTPGVDRGYNEQFF.

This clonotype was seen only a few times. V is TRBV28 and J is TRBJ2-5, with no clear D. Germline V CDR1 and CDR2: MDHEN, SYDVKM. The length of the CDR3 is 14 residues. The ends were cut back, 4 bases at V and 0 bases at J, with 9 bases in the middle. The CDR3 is CASSSTAYQETQYF. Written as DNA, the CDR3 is TGTGCCAGCAGTTCAACAGCGTACCAAGAGACCCAGTACTTC.

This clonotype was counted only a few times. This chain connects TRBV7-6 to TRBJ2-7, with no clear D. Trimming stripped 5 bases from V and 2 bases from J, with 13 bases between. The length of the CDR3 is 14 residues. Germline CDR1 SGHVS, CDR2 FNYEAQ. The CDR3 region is CASSGRVDPYEQYV. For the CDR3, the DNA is TGTGCCAGCAGCGGCAGAGTAGACCCCTACGAGCAGTACGTC.

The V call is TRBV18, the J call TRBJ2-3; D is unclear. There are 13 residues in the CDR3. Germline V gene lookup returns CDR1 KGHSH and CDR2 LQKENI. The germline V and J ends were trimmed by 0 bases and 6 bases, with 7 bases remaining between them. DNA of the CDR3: TGTGCCAGCTCACCACCGATGTATGATACGCAGTATTTT. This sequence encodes CASSPPMYDTQYF.

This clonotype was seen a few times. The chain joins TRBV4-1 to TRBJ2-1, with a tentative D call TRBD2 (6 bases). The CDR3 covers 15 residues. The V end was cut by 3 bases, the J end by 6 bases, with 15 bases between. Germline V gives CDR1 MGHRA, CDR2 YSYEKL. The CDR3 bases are TGCGCCAGCAGCCAGGGTGCGGGGAGATCCAATGAGCAGTTCTTC. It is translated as CASSQGAGRSNEQFF.

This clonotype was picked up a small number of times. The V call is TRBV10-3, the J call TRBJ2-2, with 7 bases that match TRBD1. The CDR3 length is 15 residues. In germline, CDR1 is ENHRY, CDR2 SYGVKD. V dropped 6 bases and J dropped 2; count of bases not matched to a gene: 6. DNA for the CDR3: TGTGCCATCAGGAGGGACAGTATTAACACCGGGGAGCTGTTTTTT. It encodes CAIRRDSINTGELFF.

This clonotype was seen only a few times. CDR3 loop: CASSLGTAGSYEQYV. The CDR3, as DNA: TGTGCCAGCAGCTTAGGGACAGCGGGTTCCTACGAGCAGTACGTC. The rearrangement links TRBV11-2 to TRBJ2-7; D possibly uses TRBD1 or TRBD2 (6 bases each). The germline V gene encodes CDR1 SGHAT and CDR2 FQNNGV. Trimming took 1 base from V and 1 from J, leaving 11 bases between them. This CDR3 has 15 amino acids.

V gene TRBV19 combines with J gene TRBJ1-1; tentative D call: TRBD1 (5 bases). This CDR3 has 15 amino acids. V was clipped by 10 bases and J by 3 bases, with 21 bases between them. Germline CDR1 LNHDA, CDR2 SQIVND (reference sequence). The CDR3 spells CATSPGPWGDTEAFF. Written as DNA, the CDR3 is TGTGCCACGTCCCCGGGACCCTGGGGCGACACTGAAGCTTTCTTT.

CDR3 in amino acids: CATQEPPEVGEKLFF. The CDR3 coding sequence is TGTGCCACGCAGGAGCCCCCGGAGGTGGGTGAAAAACTGTTTTTT. The V call is TRBV6-1, the J call TRBJ1-4; D is ambiguous. Germline assignment: CDR1 MNHNS and CDR2 SASEGT. The V and J ends lost 10 bases and 7 bases respectively, with 22 bases between them. The CDR3 consists of 15 residues.

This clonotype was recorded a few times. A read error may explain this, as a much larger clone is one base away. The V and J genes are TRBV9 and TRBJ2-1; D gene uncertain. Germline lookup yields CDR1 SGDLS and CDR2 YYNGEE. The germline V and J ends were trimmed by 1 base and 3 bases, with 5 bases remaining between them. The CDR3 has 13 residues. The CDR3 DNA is TGTGCCAGCAGCGTAAACTTCTACAATGAGCAGTTCTTC. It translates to CASSVNFYNEQFF. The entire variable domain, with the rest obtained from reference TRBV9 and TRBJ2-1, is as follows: DSGVTQTPKHLITATGQRVTLRCSPRSGDLSVYWYQQSLDQGLQFLIQYYNGEERAKGNILERFSAQQFPDLHSELNLSSLELGDSALYFCASSVNFYNEQFFGPGTRLTVL.

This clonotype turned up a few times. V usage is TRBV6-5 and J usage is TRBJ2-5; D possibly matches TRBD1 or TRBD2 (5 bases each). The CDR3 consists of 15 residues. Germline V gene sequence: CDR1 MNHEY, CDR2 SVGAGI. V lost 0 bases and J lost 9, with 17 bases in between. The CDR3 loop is CASSYSLFGDRSQYF. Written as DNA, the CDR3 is TGTGCCAGCAGTTACTCCCTTTTTGGGGACCGGTCCCAGTACTTC.

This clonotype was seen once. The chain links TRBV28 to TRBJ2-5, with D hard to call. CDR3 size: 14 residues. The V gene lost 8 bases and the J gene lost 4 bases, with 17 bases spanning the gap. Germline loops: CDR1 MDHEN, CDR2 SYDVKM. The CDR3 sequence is CASFPTGTSETQYF. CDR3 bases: TGTGCCAGCTTTCCTACCGGAACCTCAGAGACCCAGTACTTC.

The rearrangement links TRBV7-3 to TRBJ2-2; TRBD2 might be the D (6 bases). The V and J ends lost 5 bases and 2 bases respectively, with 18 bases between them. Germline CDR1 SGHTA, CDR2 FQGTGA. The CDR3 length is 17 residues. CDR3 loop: CASSPLGLNINTGELFF. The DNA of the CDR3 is TGTGCCAGCAGCCCCCTGGGACTGAACATAAACACCGGGGAGCTGTTTTTT.

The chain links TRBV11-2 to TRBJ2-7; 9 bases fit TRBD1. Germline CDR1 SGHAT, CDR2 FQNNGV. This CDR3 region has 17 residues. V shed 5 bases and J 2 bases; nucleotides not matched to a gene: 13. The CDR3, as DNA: TGTGCCAGCAGCACCTACAGGGGGCTAAAAACAGCCTACGAGCAGTACGTC. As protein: CASSTYRGLKTAYEQYV.

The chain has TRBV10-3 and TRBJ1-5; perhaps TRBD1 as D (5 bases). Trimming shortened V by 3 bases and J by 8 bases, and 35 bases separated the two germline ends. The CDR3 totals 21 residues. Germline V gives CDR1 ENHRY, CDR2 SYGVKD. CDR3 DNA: TGTGCCATCAGTGACCTTGGACCGGGACTGGGGGAACCGGGACTGAGCAAGCCCCAGCATTTT. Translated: CAISDLGPGLGEPGLSKPQHF.

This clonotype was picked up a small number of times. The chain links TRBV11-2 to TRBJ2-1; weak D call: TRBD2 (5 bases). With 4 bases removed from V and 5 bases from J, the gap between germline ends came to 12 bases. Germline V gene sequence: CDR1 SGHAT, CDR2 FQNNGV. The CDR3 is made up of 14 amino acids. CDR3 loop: CASSSLTRNNEQFF. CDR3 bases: TGTGCCAGCAGCTCACTCACTAGGAACAATGAGCAGTTCTTC.

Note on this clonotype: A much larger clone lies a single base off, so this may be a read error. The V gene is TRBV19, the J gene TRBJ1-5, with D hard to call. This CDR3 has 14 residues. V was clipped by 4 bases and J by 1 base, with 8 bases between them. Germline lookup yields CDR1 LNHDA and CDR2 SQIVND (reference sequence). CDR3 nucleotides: TGTGCCAGTAGTAAAGTCAAGAGCAATCAGCCCCAGCATTTT. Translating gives CASSKVKSNQPQHF.

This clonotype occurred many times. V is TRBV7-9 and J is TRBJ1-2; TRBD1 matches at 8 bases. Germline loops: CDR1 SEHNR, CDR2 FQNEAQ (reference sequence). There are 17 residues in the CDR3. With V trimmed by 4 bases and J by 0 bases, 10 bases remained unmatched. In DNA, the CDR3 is TGTGCCAGCAGCTCGAGTTCAGGGGGCCAGGCTAACTATGGCTACACCTTC. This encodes CASSSSSGGQANYGYTF.

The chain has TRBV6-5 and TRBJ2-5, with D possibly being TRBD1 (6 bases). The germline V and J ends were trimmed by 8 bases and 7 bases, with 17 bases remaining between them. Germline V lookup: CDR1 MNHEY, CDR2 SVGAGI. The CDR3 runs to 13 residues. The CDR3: CASRTVERGTQYF. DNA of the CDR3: TGTGCCAGCCGGACAGTCGAAAGGGGGACCCAGTACTTC.

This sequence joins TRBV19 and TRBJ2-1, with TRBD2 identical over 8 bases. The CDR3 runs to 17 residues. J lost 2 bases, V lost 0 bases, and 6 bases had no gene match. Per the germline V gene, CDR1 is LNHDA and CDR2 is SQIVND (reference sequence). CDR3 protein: CASSIDRLAGPYNEQFF. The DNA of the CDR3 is TGTGCCAGTAGTATAGATCGTCTAGCGGGCCCCTACAATGAGCAGTTCTTC.

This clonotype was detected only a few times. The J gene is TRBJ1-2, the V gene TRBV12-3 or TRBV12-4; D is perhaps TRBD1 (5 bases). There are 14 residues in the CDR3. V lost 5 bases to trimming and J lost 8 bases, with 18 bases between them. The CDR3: CASSLGPAWRGYTF. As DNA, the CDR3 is TGTGCCAGCAGTCTGGGACCCGCTTGGAGGGGCTACACCTTC.

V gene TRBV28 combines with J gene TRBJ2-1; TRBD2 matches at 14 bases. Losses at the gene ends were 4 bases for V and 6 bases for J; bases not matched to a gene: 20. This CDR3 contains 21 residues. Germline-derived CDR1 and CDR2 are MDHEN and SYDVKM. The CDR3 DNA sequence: TGTGCCAGCAGTTCGATCTCTACCTCGGCCGGGACTAGCGGGAGAATCAATGAGCAGTTCTTC. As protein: CASSSISTSAGTSGRINEQFF.

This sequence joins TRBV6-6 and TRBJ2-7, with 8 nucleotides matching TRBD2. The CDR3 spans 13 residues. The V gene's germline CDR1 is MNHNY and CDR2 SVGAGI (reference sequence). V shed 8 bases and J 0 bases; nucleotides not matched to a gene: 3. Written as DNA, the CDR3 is TGTGCCAGCGATAGCGGGAACTCCTACGAGCAGTACTTC. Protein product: CASDSGNSYEQYF.

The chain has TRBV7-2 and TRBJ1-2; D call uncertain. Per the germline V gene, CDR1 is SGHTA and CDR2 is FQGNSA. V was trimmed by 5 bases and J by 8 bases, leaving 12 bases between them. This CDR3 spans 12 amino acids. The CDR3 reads CASSPDWSGYTF. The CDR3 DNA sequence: TGTGCCAGCAGCCCCGACTGGTCCGGCTACACCTTC.